Listed here is a single T cell receptor beta chain. These data belong to a study of blood T cell repertoires in COVID-19. Study summary: The United States, Italy and Spain were the sources of the acute and convalescent COVID-19 samples. Sample material is recorded as cDNA or gDNA derived from T cells, B-cell-depleted T cells, or PBMCs.

Germline CDR1 and CDR2: MNHEY and SMNVEV (reference sequence). This CDR3 is built from 15 residues. Losses at the gene ends were 5 bases for V and 7 bases for J; bases not matched to a gene: 9. In the original analysis: Estimates of nucleated cell counts were drawn from the amplification of reference gene primers. The protocol was immunoSEQ multiplex PCR, while the TCRdb copy is restricted to in-frame clones and leaves out a portion. V and J calls and clone size are as listed in that table; D and trimming were resolved from the DNA. The data hold fewer than 75,000 clones, with 86% observed a single time.

The sequenced sample consisted of peripheral blood. This chain joins TRBV27 and TRBJ2-1; 9 positions agree with TRBD2. This clonotype originated in a man aged 50-59 years with active COVID-19. The CDR3 is CASSLTSGWVNEQFF. CDR3 coding DNA: TGTGCCAGCAGTCTGACTAGCGGCTGGGTGAATGAGCAGTTCTTC.